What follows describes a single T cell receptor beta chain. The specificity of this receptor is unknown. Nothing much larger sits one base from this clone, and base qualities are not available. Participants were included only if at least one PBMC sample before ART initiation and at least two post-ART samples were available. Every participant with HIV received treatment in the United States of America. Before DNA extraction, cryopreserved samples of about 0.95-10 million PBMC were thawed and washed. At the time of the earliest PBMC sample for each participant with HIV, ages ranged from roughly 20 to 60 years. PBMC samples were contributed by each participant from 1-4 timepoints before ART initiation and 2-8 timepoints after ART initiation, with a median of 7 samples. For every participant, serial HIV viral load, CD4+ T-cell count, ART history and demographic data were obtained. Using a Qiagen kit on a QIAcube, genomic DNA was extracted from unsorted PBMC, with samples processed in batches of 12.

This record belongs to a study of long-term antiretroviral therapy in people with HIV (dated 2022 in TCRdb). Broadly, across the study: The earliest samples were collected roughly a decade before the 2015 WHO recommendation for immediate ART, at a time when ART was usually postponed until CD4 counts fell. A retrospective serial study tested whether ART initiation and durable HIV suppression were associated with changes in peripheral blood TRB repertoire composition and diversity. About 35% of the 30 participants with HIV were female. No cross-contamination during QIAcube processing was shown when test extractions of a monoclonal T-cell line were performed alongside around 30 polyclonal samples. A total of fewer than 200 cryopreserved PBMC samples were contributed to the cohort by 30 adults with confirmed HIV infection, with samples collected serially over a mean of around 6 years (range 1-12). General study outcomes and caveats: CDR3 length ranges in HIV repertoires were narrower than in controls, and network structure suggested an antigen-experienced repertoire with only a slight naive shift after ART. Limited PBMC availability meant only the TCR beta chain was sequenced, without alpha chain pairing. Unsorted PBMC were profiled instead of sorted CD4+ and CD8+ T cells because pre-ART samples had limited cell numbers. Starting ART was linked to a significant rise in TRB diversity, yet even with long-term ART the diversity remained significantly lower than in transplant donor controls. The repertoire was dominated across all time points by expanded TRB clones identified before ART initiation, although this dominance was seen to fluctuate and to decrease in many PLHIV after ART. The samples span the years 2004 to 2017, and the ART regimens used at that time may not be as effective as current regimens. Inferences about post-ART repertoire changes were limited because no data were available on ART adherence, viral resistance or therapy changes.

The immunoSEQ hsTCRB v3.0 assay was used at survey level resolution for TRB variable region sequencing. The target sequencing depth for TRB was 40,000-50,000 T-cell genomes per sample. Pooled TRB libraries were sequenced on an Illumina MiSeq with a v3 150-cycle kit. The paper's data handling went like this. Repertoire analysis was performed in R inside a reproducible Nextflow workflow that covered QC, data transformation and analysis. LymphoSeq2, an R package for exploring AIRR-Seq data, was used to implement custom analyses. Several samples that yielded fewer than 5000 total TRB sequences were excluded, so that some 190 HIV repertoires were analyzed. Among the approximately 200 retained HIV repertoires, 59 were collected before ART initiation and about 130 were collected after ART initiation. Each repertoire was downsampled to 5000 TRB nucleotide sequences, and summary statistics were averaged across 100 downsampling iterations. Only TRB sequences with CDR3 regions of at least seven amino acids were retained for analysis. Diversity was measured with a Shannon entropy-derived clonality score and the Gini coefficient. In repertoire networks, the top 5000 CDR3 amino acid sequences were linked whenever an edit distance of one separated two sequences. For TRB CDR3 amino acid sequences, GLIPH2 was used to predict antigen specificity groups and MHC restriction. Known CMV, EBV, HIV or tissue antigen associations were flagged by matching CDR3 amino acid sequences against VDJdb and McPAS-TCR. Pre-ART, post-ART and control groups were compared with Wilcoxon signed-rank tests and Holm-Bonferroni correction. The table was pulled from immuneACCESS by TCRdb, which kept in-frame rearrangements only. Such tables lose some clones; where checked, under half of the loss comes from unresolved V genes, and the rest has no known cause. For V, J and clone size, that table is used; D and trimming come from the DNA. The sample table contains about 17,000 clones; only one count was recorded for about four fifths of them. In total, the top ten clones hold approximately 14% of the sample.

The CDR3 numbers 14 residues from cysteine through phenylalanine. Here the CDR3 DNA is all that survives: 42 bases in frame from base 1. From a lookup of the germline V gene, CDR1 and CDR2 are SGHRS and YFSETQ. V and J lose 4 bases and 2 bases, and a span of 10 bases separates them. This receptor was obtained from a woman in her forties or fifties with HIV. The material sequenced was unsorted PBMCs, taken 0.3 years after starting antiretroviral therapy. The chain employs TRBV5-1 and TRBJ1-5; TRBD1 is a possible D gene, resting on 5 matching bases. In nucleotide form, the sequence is TGCGCCAGCAGCACCGGGACGGGCAATCAGCCCCAGCATTTT. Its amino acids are CASSTGTGNQPQHF.